Listed below are T cell receptor beta chains from one sample, sequenced in a study of blood T cell repertoires in COVID-19. Sequenced by immunoSEQ multiplex PCR; TCRdb stores in-frame clones only, minus some. The sample records hundreds of thousands of clones, approximately 90% being singletons. Sequenced: PBMCs or T cells enriched from blood (not recorded which). The receptors were sampled from a man under 40 who had recovered from COVID-19. Both conserved end residues are part of each CDR3. A D gene is named only where the DNA matches it firmly. Clone size appears in some rows only: once, few, many, or a class for an expanded clone.

clone_size j_call v_call d_call cdr3_nt cdr3_aa
NA TRBJ2-4 TRBV19 TRBD1 TGTGCCAGTAGTCCCCCGGGACAGGGAAAAAACATTCAGTACTTC CASSPPGQGKNIQYF
NA TRBJ2-1 TRBV10-3 TRBD1 TGTGCCATCAGTGGGGGACAGGGAATTAATGAGCAGTTCTTC CAISGGQGINEQFF
NA TRBJ1-2 TRBV25-1 NA TGTGCCAGCAGTGTCGGGACTATATATGGCTACACCTTC CASSVGTIYGYTF
few TRBJ1-2 TRBV12-3/TRBV12-4 NA TGTGCCAGCACTTCATTAGATGGCTACACCTTC CASTSLDGYTF
NA TRBJ1-2 TRBV13 TRBD1 TGTGCCAGCAGCTTAGGGGGTGACAGGGGTAAGGATGGCTACACCTTC CASSLGGDRGKDGYTF
few TRBJ2-7 TRBV5-1 NA TGCGCCAGCAGCTTGGACAGTACCTACGAGCAGTACTTC CASSLDSTYEQYF
many TRBJ2-7 TRBV5-1 NA TGCGCCAGCAGCTACGGTCAGGGGACCTACGAGCAGTACTTC CASSYGQGTYEQYF
NA TRBJ1-2 TRBV12-3/TRBV12-4 NA TGTGCCAGCAGTTTGGGCAGGTTCTATGGCTACACCTTC CASSLGRFYGYTF
NA TRBJ1-5 TRBV28 TRBD1 TGTGCCAGCAGTTTCCTATTGATAAACAGGGGGCCCCAGCCCCAGCATTTT CASSFLLINRGPQPQHF
NA TRBJ1-2 TRBV28 NA TGTGCCAGCAGTTCCCCTTTGGAGGGGCGGGTAGACGGTAATGGCTACACCTTC CASSSPLEGRVDGNGYTF
NA TRBJ1-1 TRBV28 NA TGTGCCAGCAGGCAGTATACTGAAGCTTTCTTT CASRQYTEAFF
NA TRBJ2-5 TRBV24-1 TRBD1 TGTGCCACCAGTGATGACAGGGGGGCCCAAGAGACCCAGTACTTC CATSDDRGAQETQYF
few TRBJ1-2 TRBV28 TRBD1 TGTGCCAGCAGTTTAGTCCGGGACAGGGGCTACACCTTC CASSLVRDRGYTF
NA TRBJ2-5 TRBV28 TRBD1 TGTGCCAGCAGTGACAGGGGGGTGAGAGAGACCCAGTACTTC CASSDRGVRETQYF
once TRBJ2-7 TRBV21-1 NA TGTGCCAGCAGCGATCCCGTGGCTAGCGGGAGGGACGAGCAGTACTTC CASSDPVASGRDEQYF
NA TRBJ1-6 TRBV7-8 TRBD1 TGTGCCAGCAGCTTTGAGACAGGGTATAATTCACCCCTCCACTTT CASSFETGYNSPLHF
NA TRBJ1-5 TRBV2 NA TGTGCCAGCAGTCTTGGGGGGGGCATCTATCAGCCCCAGCATTTT CASSLGGGIYQPQHF
NA TRBJ1-2 TRBV6-5 NA TGTGCCAGCGCCGAGGAATATGGCTACACCTTC CASAEEYGYTF
NA TRBJ2-7 TRBV5-1 NA TGCGCCAGCAGCTTTGGAGGGCTAGTTAACTACGAGCAGTACTTC CASSFGGLVNYEQYF
NA TRBJ1-1 TRBV6-6 NA TGTGCCAGCAGTGGCCACAGGGAAAGAGCCACTGAAGCTTTCTTT CASSGHRERATEAFF
NA TRBJ1-2 TRBV28 NA TGTGCCAGCAGTACCCCTAGGACAATGTACTATGGCTACACCTTC CASSTPRTMYYGYTF
once TRBJ2-2 TRBV19 TRBD1 TGTGCCAGTACTCTTCAGGGGGACACCGGGGAGCTGTTTTTT CASTLQGDTGELFF
NA TRBJ2-3 TRBV5-4 TRBD2 TGTGCCAGCAGCTTGGCGACTAGCAGCACAGATACGCAGTATTTT CASSLATSSTDTQYF
NA TRBJ2-1 TRBV28 TRBD1 TGTGCCAGCAGACCGACAGGGGGGAACAATGAGCAGTTCTTC CASRPTGGNNEQFF
NA TRBJ2-2 TRBV7-6 NA TGTGCCAGCAGCTTAGTTGACTTCGACACCGGGGAGCTGTTTTTT CASSLVDFDTGELFF
NA TRBJ2-7 TRBV20-1 TRBD1 TGCAGTGCCGGACAGGCCTACGAGCAGTACTTC CSAGQAYEQYF
NA TRBJ1-3 TRBV27 NA TGTGCCAGCAGCTCTGTTCCCTCTGGAAACACCATATATTTT CASSSVPSGNTIYF
NA TRBJ1-2 TRBV28 TRBD1 TGTGCCAGCAGTTGGGAGACAGGGGGCCTCTATGGCTACACCTTC CASSWETGGLYGYTF
NA TRBJ1-1 TRBV19 NA TGTGCCAGTAGTGCCACAGGGAAAGTGTTGTCTGAAGCTTTCTTT CASSATGKVLSEAFF
NA TRBJ1-5 TRBV3-1/TRBV3-2 TRBD1 TGTGCCAGCAGCCAAGCCGGACAGGGATATCAGCCCCAGCATTTT CASSQAGQGYQPQHF
NA TRBJ1-5 TRBV3-1/TRBV3-2 NA TGTGCCAGCAGCCAAGACCCAGATCAGCCCCAGCATTTT CASSQDPDQPQHF
NA TRBJ2-5 TRBV28 NA TGTGCCAGCAGAAAAGGCGGAAAAGAGACCCAGTACTTC CASRKGGKETQYF
NA TRBJ2-7 TRBV6-5 TRBD2 TGTGCCCGCCCCCGGAAGATAGCGGGTCTCTACGAGCAGTACTTC CARPRKIAGLYEQYF
NA TRBJ2-7 TRBV25-1 NA TGTGCCAGCAGTGGACACGGCGAGCAGTACTTC CASSGHGEQYF
NA TRBJ2-5 TRBV3-1/TRBV3-2 NA TGTGCCAGCAGCCAAACCGGGGGAGCCCAGTACTTC CASSQTGGAQYF
NA TRBJ2-3 TRBV7-8 NA TGTGCCAGCAGTCAGCGCCCAGATACGCAGTATTTT CASSQRPDTQYF
NA TRBJ1-1 TRBV4-1 NA TGCGCCAGCAGCCAAGAGTTCGCAGGGACAACTTTCTTT CASSQEFAGTTFF